This TCR beta chain was identified during a study of blood T cells in healthy people across ages. Study-wide results and caveats: In these data, TCR beta diversity tracked strongly with naive T cell percentage. The recorded TCR beta diversity per million T cells decreased in a roughly linear manner with age. Any conclusive comparison of naive versus antigen-experienced cells was prevented by using unsorted PBMCs.

For the second PCR, which ran for about 7 to 11 cycles, a sample-barcoded 5' primer and a J-beta primer mix were used. TCRdb re-analysed the 5' RACE reads in MiXCR, keeping a single row per CDR3 protein. The sample holds around 970,000 distinct CDR3 sequences; roughly 51% are singletons and the top ten take roughly a fifth. V lost 4 bases and J 3 bases, leaving 10 bases between the germline ends. The germline CDR1 and CDR2 sequences are MNHEY and SMNVEV (reference sequence). The CDR3 spans 13 residues. Notes on this clonotype: What it binds is not known.

The chain couples TRBV27 to TRBJ2-7; no reliable D call. The sequenced material came from blood. This clonotype was obtained from a woman aged 60 to 75 in good health. The CDR3 protein is CASSWKADYEQYF. In nucleotides, the CDR3 is TGTGCCAGCAGTTGGAAGGCTGACTACGAGCAGTACTTC.